This T cell receptor (beta chain) was observed in a study of T cells in localized non-small cell lung cancer. Study-level results: Clonality peaked in uninvolved adjacent lung rather than tumor. One tumor region alone was sequenced, and heterogeneity therefore remains possible. Of the top 100 tumor clones, median approximately 60 were in adjacent lung, some 30 among its top 100.

The trim removed 6 bases at V and 1 base at J, leaving 8 bases unmatched. The CDR3 consists of 16 residues. Germline V gives CDR1 MNHGY, CDR2 SAAAGT. Using immunoSEQ multiplex PCR, the repertoire was profiled, and TCRdb retains in-frame clones only, with some absent. The data show 3,300 or so clones, with about 29% seen just once and about 13% held by the top ten. This clone appeared a few times. Its antigen remains unidentified. The chain is built from TRBV6-8 and TRBJ2-4, with 8 bases lining up with TRBD1. This sequence was found in a woman aged 40-69 years with stage I lung adenocarcinoma. The sample in question was normal lung tissue next to the tumor, obtained before any cancer treatment. CDR3 sequence reads: CASSLPGGTAKNIQYF. CDR3 bases: TGTGCCAGCAGCCTCCCAGGGGGCACGGCCAAAAACATTCAGTACTTC.